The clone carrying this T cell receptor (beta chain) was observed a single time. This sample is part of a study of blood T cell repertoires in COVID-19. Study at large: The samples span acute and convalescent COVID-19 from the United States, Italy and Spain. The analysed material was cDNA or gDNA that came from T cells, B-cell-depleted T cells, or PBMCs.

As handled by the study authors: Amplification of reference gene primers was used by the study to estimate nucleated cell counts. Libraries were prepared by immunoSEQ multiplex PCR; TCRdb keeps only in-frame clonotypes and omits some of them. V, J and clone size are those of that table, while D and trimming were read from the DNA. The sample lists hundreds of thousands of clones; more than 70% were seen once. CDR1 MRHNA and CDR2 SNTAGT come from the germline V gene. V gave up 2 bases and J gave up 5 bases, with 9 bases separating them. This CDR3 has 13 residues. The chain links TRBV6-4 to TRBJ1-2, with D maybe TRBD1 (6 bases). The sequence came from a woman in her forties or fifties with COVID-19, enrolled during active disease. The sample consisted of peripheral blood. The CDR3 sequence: CASSDGQRYGYTF. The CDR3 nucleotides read TGTGCCAGCAGTGACGGACAGCGGTATGGCTACACCTTC.